This TCR beta chain was identified during a study of technical replicates of blood from a few donors. Sequencing was performed with immunoSEQ multiplex PCR; in TCRdb, only in-frame clones are kept and a portion is missing. Found here are some 82,000 clones, around 94% of them singletons; the top ten hold around 0.42%. V gave up 7 bases and J gave up 1 base, with 4 bases separating them. Looked up from germline, CDR1 is MNHEY and CDR2 is SVGAGI. This CDR3 has 11 amino acids. This receptor was obtained from a human donor in good health. Specimen: T cells isolated from PBMCs. The rearrangement uses TRBV6-5 and TRBJ1-1; D unclear. This CDR3 reads CASIRNTEAFF. The CDR3 DNA sequence: TGTGCCAGCATCAGGAACACTGAAGCTTTCTTT.